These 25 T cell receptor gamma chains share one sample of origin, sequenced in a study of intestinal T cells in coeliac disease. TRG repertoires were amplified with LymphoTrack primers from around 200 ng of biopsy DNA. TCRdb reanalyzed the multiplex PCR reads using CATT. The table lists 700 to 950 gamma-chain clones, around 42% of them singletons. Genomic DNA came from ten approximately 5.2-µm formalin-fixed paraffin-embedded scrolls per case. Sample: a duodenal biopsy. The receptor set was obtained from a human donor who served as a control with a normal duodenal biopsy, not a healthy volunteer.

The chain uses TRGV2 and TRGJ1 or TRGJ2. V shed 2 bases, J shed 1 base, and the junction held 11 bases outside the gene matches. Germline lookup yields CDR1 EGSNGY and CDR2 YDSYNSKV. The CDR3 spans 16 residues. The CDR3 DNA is TGTGCCACCTGGGACGAAGTAAGATTTAATTATTATAAGAAACTCTTT. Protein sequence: CATWDEVRFNYYKKLF.

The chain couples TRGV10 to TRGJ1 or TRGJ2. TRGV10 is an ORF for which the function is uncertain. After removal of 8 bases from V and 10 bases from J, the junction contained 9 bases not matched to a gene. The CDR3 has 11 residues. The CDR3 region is CAAWESLKKLF. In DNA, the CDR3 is TGTGCTGCGTGGGAGTCCTTAAAGAAACTCTTT.

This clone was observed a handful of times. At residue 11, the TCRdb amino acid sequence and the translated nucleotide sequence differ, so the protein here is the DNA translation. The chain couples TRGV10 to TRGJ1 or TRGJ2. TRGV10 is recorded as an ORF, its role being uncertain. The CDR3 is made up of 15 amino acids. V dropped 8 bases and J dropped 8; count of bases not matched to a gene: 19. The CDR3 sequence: CAAWGSTRGGHKKLF. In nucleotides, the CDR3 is TGTGCTGCGTGGGGATCCACACGGGGGGGGCATAAGAAACTCTTT.

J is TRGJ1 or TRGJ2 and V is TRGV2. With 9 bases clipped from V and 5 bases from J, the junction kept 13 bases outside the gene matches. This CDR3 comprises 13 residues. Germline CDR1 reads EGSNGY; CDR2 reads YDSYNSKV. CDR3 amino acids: CATRGRIDYKKLF. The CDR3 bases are TGTGCCACCCGGGGACGAATTGATTATAAGAAACTCTTT.

The CDR3 coding sequence is TGTGCCACCTCGCCGCATGTACTGGCTTGGTTCAAGATATTT. This codes for CATSPHVLAWFKIF. V usage is TRGV4 and J usage is TRGJP1. V shed 8 bases and J 10 bases; nucleotides not matched to a gene: 16. This CDR3 spans 14 amino acids. In germline, CDR1 is EGSTGY, CDR2 YDSYTSSV.

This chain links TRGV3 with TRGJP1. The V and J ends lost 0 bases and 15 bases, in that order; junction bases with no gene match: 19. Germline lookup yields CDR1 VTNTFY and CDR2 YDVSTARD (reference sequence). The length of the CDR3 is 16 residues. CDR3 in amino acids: CATWDRLYTTGVVKIF. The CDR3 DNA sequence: TGTGCCACCTGGGACAGGCTTTATACCACTGGTGTTGTCAAGATATTT.

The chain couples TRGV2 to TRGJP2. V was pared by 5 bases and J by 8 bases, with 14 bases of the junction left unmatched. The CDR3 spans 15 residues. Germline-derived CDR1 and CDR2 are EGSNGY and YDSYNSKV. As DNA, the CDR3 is TGTGCCACCTGGGGACGGGCCGGTTCCGATTGGATCAAGACGTTT. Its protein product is CATWGRAGSDWIKTF.

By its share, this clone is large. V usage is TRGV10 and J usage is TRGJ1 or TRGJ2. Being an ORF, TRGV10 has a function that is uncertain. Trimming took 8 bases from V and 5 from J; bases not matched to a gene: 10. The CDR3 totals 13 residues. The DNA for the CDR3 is TGTGCTGCGTGGGATTTATGGAATTATAAGAAACTCTTT. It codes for CAAWDLWNYKKLF.

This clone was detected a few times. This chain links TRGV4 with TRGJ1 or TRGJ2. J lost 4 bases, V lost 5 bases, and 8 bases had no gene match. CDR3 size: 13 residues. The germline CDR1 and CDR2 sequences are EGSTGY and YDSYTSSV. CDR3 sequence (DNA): TGTGCCACCTGGGGATGGATATATTATAAGAAACTCTTT. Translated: CATWGWIYYKKLF.

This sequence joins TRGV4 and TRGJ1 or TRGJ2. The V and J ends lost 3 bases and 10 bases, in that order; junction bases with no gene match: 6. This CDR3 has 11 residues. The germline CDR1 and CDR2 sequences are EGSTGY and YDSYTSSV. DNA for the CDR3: TGTGCCACCTGGGATCCGGGGAAGAAACTCTTT. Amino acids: CATWDPGKKLF.

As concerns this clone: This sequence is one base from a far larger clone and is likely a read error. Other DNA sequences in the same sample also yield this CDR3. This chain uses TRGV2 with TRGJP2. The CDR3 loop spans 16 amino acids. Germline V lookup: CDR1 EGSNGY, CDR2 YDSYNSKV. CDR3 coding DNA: TGTGCCACCTTTATGTCCTTCCATAGTAGCGATTGGATCAAGACGTTT. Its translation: CATFMSFHSSDWIKTF.

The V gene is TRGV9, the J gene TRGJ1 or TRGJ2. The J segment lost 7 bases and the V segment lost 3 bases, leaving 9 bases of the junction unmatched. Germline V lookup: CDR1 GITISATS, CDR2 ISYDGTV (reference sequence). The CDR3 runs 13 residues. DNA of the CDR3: TGTGCCTTGTGGGAGTCGCAAAGGTATAAGAAACTCTTT. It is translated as CALWESQRYKKLF.

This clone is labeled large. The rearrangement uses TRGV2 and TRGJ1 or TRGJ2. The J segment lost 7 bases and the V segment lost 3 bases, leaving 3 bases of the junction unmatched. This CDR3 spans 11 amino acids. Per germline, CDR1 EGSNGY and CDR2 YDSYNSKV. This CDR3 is CATWDSYKKLF. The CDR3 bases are TGTGCCACCTGGGACAGCTATAAGAAACTCTTT.

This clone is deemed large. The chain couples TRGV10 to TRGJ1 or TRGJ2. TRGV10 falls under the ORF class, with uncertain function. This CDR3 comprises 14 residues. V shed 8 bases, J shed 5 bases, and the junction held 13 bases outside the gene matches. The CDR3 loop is CAAWDWGVHYKKLF. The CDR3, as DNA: TGTGCTGCGTGGGATTGGGGAGTACATTATAAGAAACTCTTT.

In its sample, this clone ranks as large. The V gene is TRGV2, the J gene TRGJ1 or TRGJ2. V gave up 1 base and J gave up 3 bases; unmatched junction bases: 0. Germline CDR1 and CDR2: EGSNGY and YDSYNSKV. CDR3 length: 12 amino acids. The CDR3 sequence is CATWDGYYKKLF. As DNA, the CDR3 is TGTGCCACCTGGGACGGTTATTATAAGAAACTCTTT.

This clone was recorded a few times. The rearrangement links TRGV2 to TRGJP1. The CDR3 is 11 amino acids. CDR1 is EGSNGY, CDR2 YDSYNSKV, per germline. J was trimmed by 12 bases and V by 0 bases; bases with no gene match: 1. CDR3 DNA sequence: TGTGCCACCTGGGACGGGCGGTTCAAGATATTT. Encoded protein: CATWDGRFKIF.

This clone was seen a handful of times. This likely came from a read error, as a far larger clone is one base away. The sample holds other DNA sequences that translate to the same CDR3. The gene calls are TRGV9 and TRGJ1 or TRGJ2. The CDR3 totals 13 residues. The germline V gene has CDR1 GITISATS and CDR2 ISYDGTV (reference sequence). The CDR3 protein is CALWEANYYKKLF. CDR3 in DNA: TGTGCCTTGTGGGAGGCGAATTATTATAAGAAACTCTTC.

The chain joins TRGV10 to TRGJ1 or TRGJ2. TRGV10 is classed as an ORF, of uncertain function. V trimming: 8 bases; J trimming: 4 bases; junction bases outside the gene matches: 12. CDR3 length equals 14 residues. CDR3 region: CAAWDYGKYYKKLF. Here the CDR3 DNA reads TGTGCTGCGTGGGATTATGGCAAATATTATAAGAAACTCTTT.

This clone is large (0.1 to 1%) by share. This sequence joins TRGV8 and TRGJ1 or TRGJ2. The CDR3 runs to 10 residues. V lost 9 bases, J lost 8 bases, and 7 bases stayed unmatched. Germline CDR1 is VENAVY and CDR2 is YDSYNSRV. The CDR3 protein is CATQRHKKLF. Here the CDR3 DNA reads TGTGCCACCCAACGACATAAGAAACTCTTT.

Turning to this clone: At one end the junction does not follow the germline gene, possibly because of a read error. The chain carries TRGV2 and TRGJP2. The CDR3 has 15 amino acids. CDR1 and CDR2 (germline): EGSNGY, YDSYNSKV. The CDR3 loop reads CATWDRAGSDWVKTF. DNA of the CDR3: TGTGCCACCTGGGATCGGGCCGGTTCCGATTGGGTCAAGACGTTT.

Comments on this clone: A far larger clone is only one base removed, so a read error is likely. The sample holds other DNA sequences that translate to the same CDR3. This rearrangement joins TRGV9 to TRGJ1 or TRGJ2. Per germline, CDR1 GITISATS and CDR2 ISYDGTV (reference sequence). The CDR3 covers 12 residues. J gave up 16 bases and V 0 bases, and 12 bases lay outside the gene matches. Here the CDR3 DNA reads TGTGCCTTGTGGGAGGTGCAGCTGGGGAAGCTCTTT. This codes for CALWEVQLGKLF.

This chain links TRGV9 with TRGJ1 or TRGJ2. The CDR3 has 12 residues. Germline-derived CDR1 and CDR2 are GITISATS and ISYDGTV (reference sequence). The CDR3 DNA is TGTGCTTGTGGGAGGGTGCAGCTGGGGAAACTCTTT. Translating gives CACGRVQLGKLF.

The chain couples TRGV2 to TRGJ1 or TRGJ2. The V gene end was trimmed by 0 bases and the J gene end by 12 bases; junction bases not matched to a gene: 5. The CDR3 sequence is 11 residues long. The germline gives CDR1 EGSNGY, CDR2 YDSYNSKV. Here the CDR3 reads CATWDGAGKLF. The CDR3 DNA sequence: TGTGCCACCTGGGACGGGGCGGGGAAACTCTTT.

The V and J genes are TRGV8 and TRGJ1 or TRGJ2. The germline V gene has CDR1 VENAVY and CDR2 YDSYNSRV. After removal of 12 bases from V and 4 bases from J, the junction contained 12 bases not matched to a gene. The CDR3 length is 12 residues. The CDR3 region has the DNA TGTGCCCACCTGGGATTATATTATAAGAAACTCTTT. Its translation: CAHLGLYYKKLF.

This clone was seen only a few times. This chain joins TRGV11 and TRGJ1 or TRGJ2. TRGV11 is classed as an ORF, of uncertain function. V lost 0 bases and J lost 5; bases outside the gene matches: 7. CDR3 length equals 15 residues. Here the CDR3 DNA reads TGTGCCTGCTGGATTAGGCACGGGGTTAATTATAAGAAACTCTTT. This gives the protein CACWIRHGVNYKKLF.